The entry below describes one T cell receptor beta chain. This record comes from a study of monozygotic twins with inflammatory bowel disease. Whole-blood RNA isolation (total RNA) proceeded without T cell sorting. Germline V gives CDR1 MNHEY, CDR2 SVGEGT. The CDR3 has 16 residues. Using the 5' RACE reads, TCRdb records one entry per CDR3 protein without DNA. The sample data list 400,000 or so distinct CDR3 sequences. Source material: blood. The source of this sequence is a human donor with ulcerative colitis or Crohn's disease, or a healthy co-twin of an affected twin (not recorded which). The chain uses TRBV6-2 or TRBV6-3 and TRBJ2-3; lacking DNA, the TRBD2 call made by TCRdb goes unchecked. The CDR3 reads CASMGGEASTLRTQYF.